The 22 T cell receptor beta chains given below trace back to one sample, sequenced in a study of glioma-infiltrating T cells after dendritic cell vaccination. This table comes from immunoSEQ multiplex PCR, and its TCRdb copy is limited to in-frame clones, with some not included. The profile shows almost 65,000 clones, 75% to 85% of them singletons. The material sequenced was blood, taken before dendritic cell vaccination. The receptors come from a human donor with glioblastoma.

This chain uses TRBV11-2 with TRBJ2-1; 11 bases are shared with TRBD1. There are 15 residues in the CDR3. Unmatched junction bases numbered 9, after V lost 4 bases and J lost 10 bases. Germline CDR1 is SGHAT and CDR2 is FQNNGV. The CDR3 bases are TGTGCCAGCAGCTCCGGACAGGGGGCATACGGGGAGCAGTTCTTC. Translation: CASSSGQGAYGEQFF.

To note about this clone: Other DNA sequences from this sample encode an identical CDR3 as well. V usage is TRBV2 and J usage is TRBJ1-2, with D perhaps matching TRBD1 (6 bases). In germline, CDR1 is SNHLY, CDR2 FYNNEI. The CDR3 runs 11 residues. V was shortened by 8 bases and J by 2 bases, with 6 bases between the two germline ends. CDR3 region: CASGQNYGYTF. The CDR3 DNA follows: TGTGCCAGCGGACAGAACTATGGCTACACCTTC.

The chain uses TRBV5-4 and TRBJ1-2; tentative D call: TRBD1 (5 bases). The CDR3 runs 16 residues. Trimming stripped 6 bases from V and 0 bases from J, with 18 bases between. CDR1 is SGHNT, CDR2 YYREEE, per germline (reference sequence). The CDR3 DNA reads TGTGCCAGCAACGCGCCTGACAGCGCTACTAACTATGGCTACACCTTC. Translating gives CASNAPDSATNYGYTF.

Written as DNA, the CDR3 is TGTGCCAGTAGTGCTGGGGGGGGCTACTATGGCTACACCTTC. Amino acid sequence: CASSAGGGYYGYTF. The chain is built from TRBV19 and TRBJ1-2, with D tentatively TRBD1 (6 bases). V was clipped by 5 bases and J by 3 bases, with 13 bases between them. The CDR3 consists of 14 residues. Germline lookup yields CDR1 LNHDA and CDR2 SQIVND (reference sequence).

This clone was counted once. The chain carries TRBV15 and TRBJ2-2, with D perhaps matching TRBD1 (5 bases). Trimming took 5 bases from V and 6 from J, leaving 13 bases between them. Germline CDR1 reads LNHNV; CDR2 reads YYDKDF (reference sequence). The CDR3 has 14 residues. The CDR3 reads CATSGRARAGELFF. In nucleotides, the CDR3 is TGTGCCACCAGCGGTCGTGCCAGGGCCGGGGAGCTGTTTTTT.

For the CDR3, the DNA is TGTGCCAGCAGTGAAGTAGGGGCAGCCTCTGGAAACACCATATATTTT. Translated, it gives CASSEVGAASGNTIYF. The chain combines TRBV2 with TRBJ1-3; tentative D call: TRBD1 (5 bases). V dropped 1 base and J dropped 0 bases, with 10 bases sitting between them. This CDR3 is 16 amino acids long. From germline, CDR1 is SNHLY and CDR2 FYNNEI.

The V call is TRBV2, the J call TRBJ2-4; TRBD2 is a possible D gene (6 bases). Deletions cut 6 bases from V and 3 bases from J, with 6 bases between. Germline CDR1 and CDR2: SNHLY and FYNNEI. CDR3 length: 12 residues. In DNA, the CDR3 is TGTGCCAGCAGGGACTACAAAAACATTCAGTACTTC. Translated: CASRDYKNIQYF.

This clone occurred a few times. The CDR3 sequence is CASSQQGTGGTEAFF. The CDR3 DNA is TGTGCCAGCAGTCAACAAGGGACAGGCGGCACTGAAGCTTTCTTT. J is TRBJ1-1 and V is TRBV6-6, with TRBD1 matching over 8 bases. J lost 4 bases, V lost 5 bases, and 9 bases had no gene match. Germline V lookup: CDR1 MNHNY, CDR2 SVGAGI (reference sequence). This CDR3 is 15 amino acids long.

This chain links TRBV7-9 with TRBJ1-1; D might be TRBD1 (6 bases). Trimming stripped 7 bases from V and 7 bases from J, with 19 bases between. Germline V CDR1 and CDR2: SEHNR, FQNEAQ (reference sequence). This CDR3 is 14 amino acids long. The CDR3 region is CASTQGGGGSEAFF. CDR3 DNA: TGTGCCAGCACCCAAGGGGGAGGGGGGAGTGAAGCTTTCTTT.

This clone was seen a few times. V usage is TRBV7-9 and J usage is TRBJ1-6; possible D gene TRBD1, 6 bases. Trimming stripped 6 bases from V and 12 bases from J, with 18 bases between. The germline gives CDR1 SEHNR, CDR2 FQNEAQ (reference sequence). This CDR3 spans 14 amino acids. The CDR3 DNA is TGTGCCAGCAGTTCCCGGGGGGCCGGGGGACCCCTCCACTTT. Its protein product is CASSSRGAGGPLHF.

The rearrangement joins TRBV10-1 to TRBJ2-2; perhaps TRBD2 as D (5 bases). The CDR3 has 14 amino acids. Germline V gene sequence: CDR1 WNHNN, CDR2 SYGVQD (reference sequence). Trimming removed 10 bases at V and 0 bases at J, with 12 bases between. The CDR3 DNA follows: TGCGCCACCCGAGAGGGTTCGAACACCGGGGAGCTGTTTTTT. This codes for CATREGSNTGELFF.

The rearrangement uses TRBV28 and TRBJ2-2, with no clear D. The V and J ends lost 7 bases and 6 bases respectively, with 12 bases between them. CDR1 and CDR2 (germline): MDHEN, SYDVKM. This CDR3 spans 13 amino acids. The DNA for the CDR3 is TGTGCCAGCACCTCACTCGTGCCCGGGGAGCTGTTTTTT. The encoded protein is CASTSLVPGELFF.

The rearrangement joins TRBV10-3 to TRBJ2-7, with a weak D call TRBD2 (6 bases). Looked up from germline, CDR1 is ENHRY and CDR2 is SYGVKD. V lost 3 bases and J 3 bases, leaving 24 bases between the germline ends. The CDR3 contains 18 residues. The CDR3 is CAISDALGGSRGSYEQYF. In nucleotides, the CDR3 is TGTGCCATCAGTGATGCGTTGGGGGGAAGTCGGGGAAGCTACGAGCAGTACTTC.

The genes are TRBV2 and TRBJ1-2; D perhaps matches TRBD1 (6 bases). Trimming pared 6 bases from V and 8 bases from J, leaving 22 bases between. Germline CDR1 reads SNHLY; CDR2 reads FYNNEI. The CDR3 contains 15 residues. The CDR3 DNA reads as TGTGCCAGCAGCTTACCCGGGGGGGGCGCGAGGGGCTACACCTTC. The encoded protein is CASSLPGGGARGYTF.

The chain links TRBV5-1 to TRBJ1-1; TRBD1 matches 9 bases. Germline CDR1 SGHRS, CDR2 YFSETQ. Trimming at V came to 5 bases and at J to 4 bases, leaving 9 bases not matched to a gene. This CDR3 is built from 15 residues. CDR3 nucleotide sequence: TGCGCCAGCAGTTTTAAACAGGGGGCGCCCACTGAAGCTTTCTTT. Translating gives CASSFKQGAPTEAFF.

The CDR3 DNA reads TGTGCCATCAGTGAATCCGGGGGGGCCTACAATGAGCAGTTCTTC. It yields the protein CAISESGGAYNEQFF. The V call is TRBV10-3, the J call TRBJ2-1; 8 bases fit TRBD2. This CDR3 is 15 amino acids long. Germline lookup yields CDR1 ENHRY and CDR2 SYGVKD. The J segment lost 2 bases and the V segment lost 3 bases, leaving 3 bases of the junction unmatched.

The rearrangement uses TRBV6-5 and TRBJ1-2, with no clear D. Trimming stripped 8 bases from V and 4 bases from J, with 17 bases between. This CDR3 contains 14 residues. The germline V gene has CDR1 MNHEY and CDR2 SVGAGI. Written as DNA, the CDR3 is TGTGCCAGCGGAAGCCGCGCGGGGAGCTATGGCTACACCTTC. Encoded protein: CASGSRAGSYGYTF.

This chain joins TRBV5-1 and TRBJ2-5; D is perhaps TRBD2 (7 bases). Trimming removed 0 bases from V and 5 bases from J, with 17 bases in between. Per germline, CDR1 SGHRS and CDR2 YFSETQ. The CDR3 is 16 amino acids. The CDR3 protein is CASSLGRGARGETQYF. The DNA for the CDR3 is TGCGCCAGCAGCTTGGGTCGGGGGGCGCGTGGGGAGACCCAGTACTTC.

This clone was seen a handful of times. The V and J genes are TRBV4-1 and TRBJ1-2; no reliable D call. Trimming shortened V by 7 bases and J by 1 base, and 13 bases separated the two germline ends. The germline V gene encodes CDR1 MGHRA and CDR2 YSYEKL. The CDR3 is made up of 14 amino acids. Written as DNA, the CDR3 is TGCGCCAGCAACACCCCGATTAATAACTATGGCTACACCTTC. Translating gives CASNTPINNYGYTF.

This chain connects TRBV27 to TRBJ1-2; the D gene is possibly TRBD1 (6 bases). V shed 2 bases and J shed 8 bases, with 15 bases lying between them. Germline CDR1 is MNHEY and CDR2 is SMNVEV (reference sequence). The CDR3 extends over 14 amino acids. The CDR3: CASSLLAGVYGYTF. CDR3 DNA sequence: TGTGCCAGCAGTTTACTTGCAGGGGTTTACGGCTACACCTTC.

The rearrangement links TRBV5-1 to TRBJ2-1; no reliable D call. CDR1 is SGHRS, CDR2 YFSETQ, per germline. The CDR3 is 16 amino acids. V lost 1 base and J lost 2, with 13 bases in between. CDR3 nucleotides: TGCGCCAGCAGCTTGTCCGGTACGAATACCTACAATGAGCAGTTCTTC. Its translation: CASSLSGTNTYNEQFF.

The V and J genes are TRBV28 and TRBJ1-1, with 7 bases lining up with TRBD1. The germline V gene encodes CDR1 MDHEN and CDR2 SYDVKM. This CDR3 region has 14 residues. Trimming took 7 bases from V and 2 from J; bases not matched to a gene: 7. CDR3 DNA sequence: TGTGCCAGCACCCAAGGGGGCGGCAACACTGAAGCTTTCTTT. Its protein is CASTQGGGNTEAFF.